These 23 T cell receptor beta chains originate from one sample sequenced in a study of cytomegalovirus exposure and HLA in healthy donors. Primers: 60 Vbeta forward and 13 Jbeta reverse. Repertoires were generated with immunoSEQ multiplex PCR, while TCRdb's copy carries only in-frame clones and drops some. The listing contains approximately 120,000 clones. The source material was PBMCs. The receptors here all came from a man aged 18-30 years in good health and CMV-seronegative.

The CDR3 DNA follows: TGTGCCAGCAGCTTAGATCAGGGGTTGGGGTACGAGCAGTACTTC. This translates into CASSLDQGLGYEQYF. This sequence joins TRBV11-2 and TRBJ2-7, with D possibly being TRBD1 (6 bases). Trimming left V 0 bases short and J 4 bases short, with 13 bases between. From germline, CDR1 is SGHAT and CDR2 FQNNGV. The CDR3 loop spans 15 amino acids.

The CDR3 reads CASSAEPGGNSNQPQHF. The CDR3 bases are TGTGCCAGCAGCGCCGAACCGGGGGGAAATAGCAATCAGCCCCAGCATTTT. The chain recombines TRBV9 with TRBJ1-5, with D tentatively TRBD1 (5 bases). With 3 bases removed from V and 0 bases from J, the gap between germline ends came to 16 bases. CDR1 is SGDLS, CDR2 YYNGEE, per germline. The CDR3 has 17 residues.

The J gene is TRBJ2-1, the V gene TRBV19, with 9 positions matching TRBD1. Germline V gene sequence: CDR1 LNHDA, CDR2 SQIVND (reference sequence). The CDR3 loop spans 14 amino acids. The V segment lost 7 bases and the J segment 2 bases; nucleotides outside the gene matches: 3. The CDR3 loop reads CASTTGGTYNEQFF. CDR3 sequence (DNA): TGTGCCAGTACCACAGGGGGCACCTACAATGAGCAGTTCTTC.

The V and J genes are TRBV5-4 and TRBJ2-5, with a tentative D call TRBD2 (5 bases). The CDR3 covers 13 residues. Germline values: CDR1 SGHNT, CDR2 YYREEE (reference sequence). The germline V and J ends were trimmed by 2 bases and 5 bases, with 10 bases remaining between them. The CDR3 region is CASSFGGWETQYF. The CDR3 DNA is TGTGCCAGCAGCTTTGGAGGATGGGAGACCCAGTACTTC.

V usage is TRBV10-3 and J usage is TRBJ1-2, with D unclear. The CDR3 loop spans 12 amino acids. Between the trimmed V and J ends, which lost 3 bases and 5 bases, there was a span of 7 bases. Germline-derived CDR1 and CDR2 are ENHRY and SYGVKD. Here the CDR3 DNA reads TGTGCCATCAGTGATCCCTTATATGGCTACACCTTC. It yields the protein CAISDPLYGYTF.

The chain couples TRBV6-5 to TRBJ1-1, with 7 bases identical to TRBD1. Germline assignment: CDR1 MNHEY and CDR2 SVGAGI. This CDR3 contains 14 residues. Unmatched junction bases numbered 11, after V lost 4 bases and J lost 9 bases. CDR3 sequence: CASSFTTGYRQAFF. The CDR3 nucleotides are TGTGCCAGCAGTTTTACGACAGGGTATAGGCAAGCTTTCTTT.

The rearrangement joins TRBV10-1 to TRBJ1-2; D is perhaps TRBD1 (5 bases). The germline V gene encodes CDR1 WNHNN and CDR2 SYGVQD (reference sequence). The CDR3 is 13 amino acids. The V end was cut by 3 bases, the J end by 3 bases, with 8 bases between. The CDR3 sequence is CASSEGVYYGYTF. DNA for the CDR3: TGCGCCAGCAGTGAAGGGGTTTACTATGGCTACACCTTC.

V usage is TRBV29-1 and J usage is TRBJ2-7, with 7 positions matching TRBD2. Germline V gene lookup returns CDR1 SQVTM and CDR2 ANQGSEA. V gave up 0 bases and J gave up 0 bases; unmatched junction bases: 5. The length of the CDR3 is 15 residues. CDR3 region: CSVEDPAGASYEQYF. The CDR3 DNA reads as TGCAGCGTTGAAGATCCGGCGGGAGCCTCCTACGAGCAGTACTTC.

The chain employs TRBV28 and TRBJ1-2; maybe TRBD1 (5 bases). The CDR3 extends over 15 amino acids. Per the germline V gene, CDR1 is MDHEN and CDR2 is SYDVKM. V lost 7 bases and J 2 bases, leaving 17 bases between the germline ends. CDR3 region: CASIPGEVGNYGYTF. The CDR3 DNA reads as TGTGCCAGCATCCCGGGGGAGGTTGGGAACTATGGCTACACCTTC.

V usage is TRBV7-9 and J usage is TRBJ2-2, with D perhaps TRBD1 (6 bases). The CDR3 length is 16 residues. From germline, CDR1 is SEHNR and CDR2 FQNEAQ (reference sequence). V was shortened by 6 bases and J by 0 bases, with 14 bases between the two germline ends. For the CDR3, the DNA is TGTGCCAGCAGTCCCGGACAGCCGTCGAACACCGGGGAGCTGTTTTTT. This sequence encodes CASSPGQPSNTGELFF. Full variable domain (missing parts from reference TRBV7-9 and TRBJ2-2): DTGVSQNPRHKITKRGQNVTFRCDPISEHNRLYWYRQTLGQGPEFLTYFQNEAQLEKSRLLSDRFSAERPKGSFSTLEIQRTEQGDSAMYLCASSPGQPSNTGELFFGEGSRLTVL.

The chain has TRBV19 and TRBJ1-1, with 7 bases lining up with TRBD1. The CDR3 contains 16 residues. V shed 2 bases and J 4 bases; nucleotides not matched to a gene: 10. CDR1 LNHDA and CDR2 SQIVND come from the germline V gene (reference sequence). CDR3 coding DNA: TGTGCCAGTAGTATAAGAGCGGGAGGGGGCGGCACTGAAGCTTTCTTT. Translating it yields CASSIRAGGGGTEAFF.

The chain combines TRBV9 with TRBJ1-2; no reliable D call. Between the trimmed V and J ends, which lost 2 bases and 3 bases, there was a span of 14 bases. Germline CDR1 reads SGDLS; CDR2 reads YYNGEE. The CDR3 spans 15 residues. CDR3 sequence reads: CASSVSLQVHYGYTF. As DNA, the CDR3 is TGTGCCAGCAGCGTCTCTTTGCAGGTCCACTATGGCTACACCTTC.

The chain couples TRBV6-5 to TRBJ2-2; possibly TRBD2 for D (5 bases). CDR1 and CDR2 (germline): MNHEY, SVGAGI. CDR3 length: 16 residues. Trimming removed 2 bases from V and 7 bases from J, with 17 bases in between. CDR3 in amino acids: CASSYDRLGKGGELFF. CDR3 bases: TGTGCCAGCAGTTACGATCGCCTCGGGAAGGGCGGGGAGCTGTTTTTT.

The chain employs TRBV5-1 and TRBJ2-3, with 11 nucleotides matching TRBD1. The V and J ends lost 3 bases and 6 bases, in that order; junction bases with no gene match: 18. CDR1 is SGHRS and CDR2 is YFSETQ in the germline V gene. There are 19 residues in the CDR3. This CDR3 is CASSSNIRTGGGLLDTQYF. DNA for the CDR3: TGCGCCAGCAGCTCGAACATAAGGACAGGGGGCGGGTTATTGGATACGCAGTATTTT.

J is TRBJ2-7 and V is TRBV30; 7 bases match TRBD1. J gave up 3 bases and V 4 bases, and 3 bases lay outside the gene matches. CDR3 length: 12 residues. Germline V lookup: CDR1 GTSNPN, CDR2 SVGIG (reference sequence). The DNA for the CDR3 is TGTGCCTGGACTACAGGGGTCTACGAGCAGTACTTC. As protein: CAWTTGVYEQYF.

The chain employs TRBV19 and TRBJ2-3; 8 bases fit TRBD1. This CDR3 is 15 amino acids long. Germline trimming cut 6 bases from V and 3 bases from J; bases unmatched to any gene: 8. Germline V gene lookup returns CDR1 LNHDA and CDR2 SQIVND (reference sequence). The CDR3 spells CASRSDRVITDTQYF. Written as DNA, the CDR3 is TGTGCCAGTAGATCGGACAGGGTCATAACAGATACGCAGTATTTT.

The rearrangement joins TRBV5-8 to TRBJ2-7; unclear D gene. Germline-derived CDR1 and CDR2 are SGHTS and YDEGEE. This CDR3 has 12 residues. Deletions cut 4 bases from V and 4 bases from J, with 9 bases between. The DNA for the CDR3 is TGTGCCAGCAGCGAAGCCCCTTACGAGCAGTACTTC. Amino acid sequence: CASSEAPYEQYF.

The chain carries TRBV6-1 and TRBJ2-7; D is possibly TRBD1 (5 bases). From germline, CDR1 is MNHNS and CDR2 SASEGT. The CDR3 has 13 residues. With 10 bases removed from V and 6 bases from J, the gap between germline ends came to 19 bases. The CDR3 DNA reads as TGTGCCACCAACCCGACAGCACAACTCGAGCAGTACTTC. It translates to CATNPTAQLEQYF.

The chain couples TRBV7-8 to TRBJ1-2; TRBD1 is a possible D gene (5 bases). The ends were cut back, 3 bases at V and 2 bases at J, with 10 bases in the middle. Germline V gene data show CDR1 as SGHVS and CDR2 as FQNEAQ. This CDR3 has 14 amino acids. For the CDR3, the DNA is TGTGCCAGCAGCTTGACGACAGCCAACTATGGCTACACCTTC. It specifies CASSLTTANYGYTF.

In DNA form, the CDR3 reads TGTGCCAGCATGGGGGCACACAATGAGCAGTTCTTC. Translation gives CASMGAHNEQFF. The rearrangement uses TRBV27 and TRBJ2-1; TRBD1 might be the D (6 bases). Germline-derived CDR1 and CDR2 are MNHEY and SMNVEV (reference sequence). The CDR3 totals 12 residues. V shed 7 bases and J shed 5 bases, with 9 bases lying between them.

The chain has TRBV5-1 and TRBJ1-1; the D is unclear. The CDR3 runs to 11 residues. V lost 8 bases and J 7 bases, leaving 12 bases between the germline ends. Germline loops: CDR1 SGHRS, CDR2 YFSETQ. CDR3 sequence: CASSPGGEAFF. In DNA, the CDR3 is TGCGCCAGTTCACCTGGAGGTGAAGCTTTCTTT.

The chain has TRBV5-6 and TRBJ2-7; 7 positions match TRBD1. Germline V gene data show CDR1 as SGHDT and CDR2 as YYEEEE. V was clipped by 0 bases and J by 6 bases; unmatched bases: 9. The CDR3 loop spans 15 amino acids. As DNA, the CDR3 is TGTGCCAGCAGCTTGGTCGAGGGGGCGGCTACCGAGCAGTACTTC. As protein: CASSLVEGAATEQYF.

The CDR3 here is CASSLTDSGANVLTF. The CDR3 bases are TGCGCCAGCAGCTTGACTGACTCTGGGGCCAACGTCCTGACTTTC. The chain employs TRBV5-1 and TRBJ2-6; D is unresolved. Trimming shortened V by 1 base and J by 0 bases, and 5 bases separated the two germline ends. The CDR3 loop spans 15 amino acids. CDR1 is SGHRS, CDR2 YFSETQ, per germline.